Following are 2 T cell receptor beta chains from one sample sequenced in a study of cytomegalovirus exposure and HLA in healthy donors. TCRdb's table, derived via immunoSEQ multiplex PCR, lists solely in-frame clones and lacks some. The table lists tens of thousands of clones, roughly 90% of them singletons. The sample taken for sequencing was PBMCs. Source of these receptors: a young man in good health and CMV-seronegative.

This chain connects TRBV5-1 to TRBJ2-2; 11 nucleotides align to TRBD1. The germline V gene encodes CDR1 SGHRS and CDR2 YFSETQ. V gave up 4 bases and J gave up 6 bases; unmatched junction bases: 8. The CDR3 contains 16 residues. As DNA, the CDR3 is TGCGCCAGCAGCGTCGGACAGGGGGCGCCCCCCGGGGAGCTGTTTTTT. Translated: CASSVGQGAPPGELFF.

The genes are TRBV28 and TRBJ1-2; maybe TRBD1 (5 bases). Germline V lookup: CDR1 MDHEN, CDR2 SYDVKM. The CDR3 runs 14 residues. V was cut by 3 bases and J by 8 bases, with 16 bases left in between. The CDR3 nucleotides read TGTGCCAGCAGTTTTGGACATACCCTAGGAGGCTACACCTTC. It encodes CASSFGHTLGGYTF.